The clone carrying this T cell receptor beta chain came up a few times. Its antigen is currently unknown. MiXCR, applied by TCRdb to the reads, yields one record per CDR3 protein. The table lists 310,000 or so distinct CDR3 sequences, 20% to 25% of them singletons. These data come from a study of T cell repertoires in cytomegalovirus infection. In the study overall: Well-studied HLA-B-restricted epitopes and recently identified HLA-C-restricted epitopes of CMV were both used in the study. Public TCR beta signatures provided an indication of both CMV infection and a matching HLA type.

Overall study results and limits: Within the response measured ex vivo, HLA-C-restricted CMV-specific TCR beta clonotypes were dominant.

The sequence was obtained from a human donor in good health (CMV status not recorded). Some clones in this sample may be carry-over from other donors' samples. Material: cultured PBMCs, obtained from culture after CMV antigen stimulation.

The CDR3 reads CASSLYGTSGNIQYF. CDR3 DNA: TGTGCCAGCAGCTTGTACGGGACTAGCGGAAACATTCAGTACTTC. V gene TRBV11-2 combines with J gene TRBJ2-4; TRBD2 agrees at 11 bases. J was trimmed by 6 bases and V by 3 bases; bases with no gene match: 4. Germline loops: CDR1 SGHAT, CDR2 FQNNGV. CDR3 length equals 15 residues.